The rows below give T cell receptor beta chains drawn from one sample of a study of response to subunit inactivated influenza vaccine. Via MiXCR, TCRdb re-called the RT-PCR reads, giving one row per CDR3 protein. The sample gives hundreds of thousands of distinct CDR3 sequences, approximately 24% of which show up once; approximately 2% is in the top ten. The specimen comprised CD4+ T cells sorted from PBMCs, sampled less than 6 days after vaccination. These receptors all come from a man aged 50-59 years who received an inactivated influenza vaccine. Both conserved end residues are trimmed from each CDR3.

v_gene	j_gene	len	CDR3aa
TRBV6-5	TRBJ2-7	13	ASSNYGTAAYEQY
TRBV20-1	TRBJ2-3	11	SAPRDLRDTQY
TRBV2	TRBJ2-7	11	ASSEISGYERY
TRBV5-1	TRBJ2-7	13	ASSLNSGSSYEQY
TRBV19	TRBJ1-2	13	ASSIQPGGPAGYT
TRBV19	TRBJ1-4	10	ASGQINEKLF
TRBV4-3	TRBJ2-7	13	ASSQDSGASYEQY
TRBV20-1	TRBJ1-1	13	SAQTGAGGATEAF
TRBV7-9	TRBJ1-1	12	ASSFGESDTEAF
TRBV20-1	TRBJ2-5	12	SGRTGVWQETQY
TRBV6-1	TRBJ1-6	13	ASRDRGVNNSPLH
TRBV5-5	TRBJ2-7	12	ASSPGQVPYEQY
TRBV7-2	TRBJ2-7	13	ASSARGSGPYEQY
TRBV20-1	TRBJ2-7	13	SARDVEQGPYEQY
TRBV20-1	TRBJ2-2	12	SAREGLQTGELF
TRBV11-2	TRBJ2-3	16	ASSPAGTSGTRTDTQY
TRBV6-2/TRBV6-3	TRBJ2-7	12	ASNKRGSAYEQY
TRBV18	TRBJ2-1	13	ASSPTTGSYNEQF
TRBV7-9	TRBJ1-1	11	ASSPQGGTEAF
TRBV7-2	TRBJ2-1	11	ASSLGISNEQF
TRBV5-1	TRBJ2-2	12	ASRPGLPTGELF
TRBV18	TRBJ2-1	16	ASSPGLLADTSYNEQF
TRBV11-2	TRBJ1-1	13	ASSVGQGRNTEAF
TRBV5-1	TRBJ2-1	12	ASSLGGVDNEQF
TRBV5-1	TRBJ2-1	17	ASSLEPGRRGRSYNEQF
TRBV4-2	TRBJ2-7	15	ASSQGMGLISSYEQY
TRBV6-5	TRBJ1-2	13	ASSYSGQALEGYT
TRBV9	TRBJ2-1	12	ASSGTSGINEQF
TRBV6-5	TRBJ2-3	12	ASSYSGGVDTQY
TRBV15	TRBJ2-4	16	ATSRGNPRTSGENIQY
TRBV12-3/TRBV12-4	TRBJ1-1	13	ASRLSGTANTEAF
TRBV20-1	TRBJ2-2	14	SASPSGRARTGELF
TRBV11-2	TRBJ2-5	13	ASSTQDRGLETQY
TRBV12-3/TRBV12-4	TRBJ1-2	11	ASSLRGGAGYT
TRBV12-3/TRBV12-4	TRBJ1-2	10	ASRTGNYGYT
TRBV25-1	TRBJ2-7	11	ASSRMRSYEQY
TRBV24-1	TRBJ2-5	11	ASQKGAGETQY
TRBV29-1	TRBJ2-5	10	SAETGGETQY
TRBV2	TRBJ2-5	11	ASSRGGRETQY
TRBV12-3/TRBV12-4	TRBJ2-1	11	ASTKGGGNEQF
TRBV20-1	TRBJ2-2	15	SARVSASGALTGELF
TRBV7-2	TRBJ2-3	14	ASSQGILMGTDTQY
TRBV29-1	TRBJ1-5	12	SVMTGGNNQPQH